This section outlines one T cell receptor (beta chain) sequence together with its context. Its antigen is unidentified. The data originate from a study of OX40 agonist ivuxolimab in advanced cancers. Turning to the study itself: Males comprised 70% to 85% of the group, whose mean age was about 61 years (range roughly 20 to 85). Regarding the study as a whole: Not determined was the antigen specificity of the expanded peripheral T cells. Among the lowest levels of clonal expansion were found in partial responders at 0.1-3.0 mg/kg.

Here immunoSEQ multiplex PCR was the method, and the copy in TCRdb shows in-frame clones only, minus some. Among roughly 70,000 clones, more than 70% were seen once, and the ten largest hold less than 2.5%. Trimming removed 3 bases from V and 1 base from J, with 4 bases in between. The CDR3 contains 13 residues. Germline CDR1 is SGHTA and CDR2 is FQGNSA. The receptor comes from an adult with an advanced solid tumor such as melanoma, head and neck, liver or kidney cancer. The chain uses TRBV7-2 and TRBJ1-5; unclear D gene. Sample: CD4+ or CD8+ T cells sorted from blood, taken in a trial of the OX40 agonist ivuxolimab. In DNA form, the CDR3 reads TGTGCCAGCAGCTTGAACAGCAATCAGCCCCAGCATTTT. As protein: CASSLNSNQPQHF.